This TCR beta chain was sequenced for a study of metastatic and nonmetastatic thyroid tumors. Using MiXCR, TCRdb reanalyzed the PCR reads. Of approximately 30,000 clones detected, 20% to 25% appear once; the ten largest clones hold 2% to 3%. This clone has a count of ten or more. Before thyroid surgery, none of the patients had received any treatment. The sample taken for sequencing was blood. The source of this sequence is a female donor with papillary thyroid cancer or a benign thyroid nodule (not recorded which). Some clones in this sample may be carry-over from other donors' samples.

The chain's CDR3 is CASRRTGPQETQYF. DNA for the CDR3: TGTGCCAGCCGCCGGACGGGGCCCCAAGAGACCCAGTACTTC. This chain connects TRBV7-9 to TRBJ2-5, with D perhaps being TRBD1 or TRBD2 (5 bases each). Germline-derived CDR1 and CDR2 are SEHNR and FQNEAQ (reference sequence). There are 14 residues in the CDR3. With 8 bases removed from V and 1 base from J, the gap between germline ends came to 14 bases. The complete variable domain, with remaining parts taken from reference TRBV7-9 and TRBJ2-5, reads DTGVSQNPRHKITKRGQNVTFRCDPISEHNRLYWYRQTLGQGPEFLTYFQNEAQLEKSRLLSDRFSAERPKGSFSTLEIQRTEQGDSAMYLCASRRTGPQETQYFGPGTRLLVL.